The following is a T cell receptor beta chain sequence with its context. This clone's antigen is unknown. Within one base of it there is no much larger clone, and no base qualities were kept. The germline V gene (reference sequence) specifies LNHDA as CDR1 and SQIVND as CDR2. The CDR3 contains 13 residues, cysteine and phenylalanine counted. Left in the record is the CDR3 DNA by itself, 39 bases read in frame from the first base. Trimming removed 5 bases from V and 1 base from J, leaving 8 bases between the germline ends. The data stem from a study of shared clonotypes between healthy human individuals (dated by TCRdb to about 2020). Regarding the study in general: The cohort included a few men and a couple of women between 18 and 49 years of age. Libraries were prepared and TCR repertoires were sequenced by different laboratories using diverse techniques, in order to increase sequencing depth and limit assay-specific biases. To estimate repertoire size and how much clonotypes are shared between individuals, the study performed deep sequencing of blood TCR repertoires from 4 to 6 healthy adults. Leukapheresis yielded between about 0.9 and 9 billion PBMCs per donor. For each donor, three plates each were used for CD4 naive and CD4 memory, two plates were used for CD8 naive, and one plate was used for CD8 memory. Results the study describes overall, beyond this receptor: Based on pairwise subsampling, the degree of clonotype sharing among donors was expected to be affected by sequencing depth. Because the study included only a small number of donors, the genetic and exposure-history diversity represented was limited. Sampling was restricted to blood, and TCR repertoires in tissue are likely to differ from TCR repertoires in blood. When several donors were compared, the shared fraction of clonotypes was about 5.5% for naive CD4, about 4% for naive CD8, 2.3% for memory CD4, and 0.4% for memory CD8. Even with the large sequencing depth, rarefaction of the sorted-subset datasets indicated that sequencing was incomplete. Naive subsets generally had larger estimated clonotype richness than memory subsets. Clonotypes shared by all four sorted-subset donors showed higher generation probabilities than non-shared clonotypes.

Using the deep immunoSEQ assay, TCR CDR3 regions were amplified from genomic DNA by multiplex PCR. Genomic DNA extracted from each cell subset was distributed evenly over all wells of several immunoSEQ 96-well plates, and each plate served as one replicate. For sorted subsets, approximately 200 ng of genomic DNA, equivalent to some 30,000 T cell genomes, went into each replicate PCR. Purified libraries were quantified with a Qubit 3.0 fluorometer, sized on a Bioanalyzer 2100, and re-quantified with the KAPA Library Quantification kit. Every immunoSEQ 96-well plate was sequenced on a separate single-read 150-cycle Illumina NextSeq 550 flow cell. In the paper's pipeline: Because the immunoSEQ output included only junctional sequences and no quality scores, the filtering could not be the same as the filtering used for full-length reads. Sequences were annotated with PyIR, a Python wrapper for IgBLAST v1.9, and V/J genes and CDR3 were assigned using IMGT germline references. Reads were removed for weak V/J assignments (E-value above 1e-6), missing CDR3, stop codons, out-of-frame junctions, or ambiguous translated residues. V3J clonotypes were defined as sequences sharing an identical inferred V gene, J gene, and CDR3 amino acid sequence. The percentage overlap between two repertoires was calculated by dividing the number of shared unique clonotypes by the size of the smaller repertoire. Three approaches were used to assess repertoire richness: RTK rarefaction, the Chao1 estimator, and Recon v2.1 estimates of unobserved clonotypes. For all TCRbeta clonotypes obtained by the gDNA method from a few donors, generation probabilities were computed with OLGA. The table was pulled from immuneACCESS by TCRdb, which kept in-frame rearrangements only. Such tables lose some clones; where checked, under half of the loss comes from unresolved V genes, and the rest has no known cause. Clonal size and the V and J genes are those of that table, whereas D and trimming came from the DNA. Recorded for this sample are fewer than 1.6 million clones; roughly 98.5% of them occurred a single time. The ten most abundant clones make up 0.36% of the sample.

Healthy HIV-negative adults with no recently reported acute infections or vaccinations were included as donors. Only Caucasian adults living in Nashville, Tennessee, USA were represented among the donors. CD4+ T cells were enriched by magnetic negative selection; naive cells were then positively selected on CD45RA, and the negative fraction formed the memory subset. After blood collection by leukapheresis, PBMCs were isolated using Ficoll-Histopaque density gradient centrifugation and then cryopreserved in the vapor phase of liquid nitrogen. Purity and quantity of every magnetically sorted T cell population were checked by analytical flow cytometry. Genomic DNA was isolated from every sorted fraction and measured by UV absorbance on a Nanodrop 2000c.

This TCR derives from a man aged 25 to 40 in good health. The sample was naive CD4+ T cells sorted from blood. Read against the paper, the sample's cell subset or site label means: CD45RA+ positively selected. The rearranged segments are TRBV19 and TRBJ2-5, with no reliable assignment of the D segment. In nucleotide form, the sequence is TGTGCCAGTAGTTTACAGCCCCAAGAGACCCAGTACTTC. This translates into CASSLQPQETQYF. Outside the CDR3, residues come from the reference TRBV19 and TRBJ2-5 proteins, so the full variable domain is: DGGITQSPKYLFRKEGQNVTLSCEQNLNHDAMYWYRQDPGQGLRLIYYSQIVNDFQKGDIAEGYSVSREKKESFPLTVTSAQKNPTAFYLCASSLQPQETQYFGPGTRLLVL.